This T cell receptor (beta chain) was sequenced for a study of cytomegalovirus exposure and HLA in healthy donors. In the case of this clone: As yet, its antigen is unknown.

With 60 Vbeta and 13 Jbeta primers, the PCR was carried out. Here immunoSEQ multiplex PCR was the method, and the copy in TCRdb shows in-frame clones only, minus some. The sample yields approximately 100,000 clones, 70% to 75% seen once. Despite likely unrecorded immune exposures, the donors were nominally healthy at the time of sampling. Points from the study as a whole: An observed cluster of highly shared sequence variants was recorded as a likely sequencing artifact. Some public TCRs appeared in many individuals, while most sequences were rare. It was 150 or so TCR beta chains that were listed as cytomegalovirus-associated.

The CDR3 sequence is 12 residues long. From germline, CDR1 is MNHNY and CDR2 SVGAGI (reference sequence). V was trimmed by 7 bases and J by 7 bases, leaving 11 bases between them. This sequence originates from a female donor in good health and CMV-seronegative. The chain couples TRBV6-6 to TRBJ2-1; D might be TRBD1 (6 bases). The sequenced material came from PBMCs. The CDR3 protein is CASKQGDNEQFF. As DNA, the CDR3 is TGTGCCAGCAAACAGGGTGATAATGAGCAGTTCTTC.